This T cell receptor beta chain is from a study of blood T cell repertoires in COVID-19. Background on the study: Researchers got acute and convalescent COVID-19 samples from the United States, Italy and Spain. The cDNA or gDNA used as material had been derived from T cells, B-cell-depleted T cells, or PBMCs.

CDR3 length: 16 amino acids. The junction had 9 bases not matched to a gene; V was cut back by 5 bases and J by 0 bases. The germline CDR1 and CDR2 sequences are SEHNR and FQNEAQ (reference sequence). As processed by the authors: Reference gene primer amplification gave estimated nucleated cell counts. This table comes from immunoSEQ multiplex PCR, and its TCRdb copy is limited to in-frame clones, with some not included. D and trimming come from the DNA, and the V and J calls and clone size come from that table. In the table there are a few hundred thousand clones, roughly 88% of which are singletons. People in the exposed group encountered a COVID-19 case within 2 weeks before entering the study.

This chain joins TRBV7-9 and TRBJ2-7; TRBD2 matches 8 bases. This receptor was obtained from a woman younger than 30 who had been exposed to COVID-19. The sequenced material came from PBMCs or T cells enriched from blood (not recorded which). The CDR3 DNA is TGTGCCAGCAGCCCCGGGGGGGGACGCAGCTCCTACGAGCAGTACTTC. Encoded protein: CASSPGGGRSSYEQYF.